The 26 T cell receptor beta chains reported below all come from one sample, sequenced in a study of technical replicates of blood from a few donors. The protocol was immunoSEQ multiplex PCR, while the TCRdb copy is restricted to in-frame clones and leaves out a portion. Among 79,000 or so clones listed, 85% to 95% were seen once. Sequenced material: T cells isolated from PBMCs. The receptors were gathered from a human donor in good health.

The table lists this clone with a count of one. The V gene is TRBV19, the J gene TRBJ1-2; the D gene is possibly TRBD1 (5 bases). CDR1 LNHDA and CDR2 SQIVND come from the germline V gene (reference sequence). The CDR3 is 13 residues long. V shed 2 bases and J shed 6 bases, with 10 bases lying between them. For the CDR3, the DNA is TGTGCCAGTAGTATACTGGCAGGGAATGGCTACACCTTC. It translates to CASSILAGNGYTF.

Of note for this clone: Compared with germline, one end of the junction differs, possibly owing to a read error. The chain couples TRBV18 to TRBJ1-1; D might be TRBD1 (6 bases). The CDR3 loop spans 14 amino acids. CDR1 KGHSH and CDR2 LQKENI come from the germline V gene. CDR3 region: CASSDLNRDTEAFF. The CDR3 DNA is TGTGCCAGCTCAGACTTAAACCGGGACACCGAAGCTTTCTTT.

The table lists this clone with a few counts. The chain links TRBV4-2 to TRBJ1-1; possible D gene TRBD1, 5 bases. The germline CDR1 and CDR2 sequences are LGHNA and YNFKEQ. The V end lost 0 bases, the J end lost 5 bases, and 22 bases lay between the germline ends. This CDR3 is built from 18 residues. The CDR3 sequence is CASSQEGFGGGGRTEAFF. The CDR3 DNA reads TGTGCCAGCAGCCAAGAGGGATTTGGGGGGGGAGGAAGAACTGAAGCTTTCTTT.

This chain links TRBV11-3 with TRBJ1-2, with no clear D. Between the trimmed V and J ends, which lost 8 bases and 0 bases, there was a span of 16 bases. The CDR3 length is 15 residues. The V gene's germline CDR1 is SGHNT and CDR2 YENEEA. The CDR3 DNA follows: TGTGCCAGCTCAACTTCCGGGAACTCTAACTATGGCTACACCTTC. This encodes CASSTSGNSNYGYTF.

This clone was detected only once. The J gene is TRBJ2-2, the V gene TRBV9; D not certain. Trimming pared 2 bases from V and 0 bases from J, leaving 17 bases between. Per germline, CDR1 SGDLS and CDR2 YYNGEE. The CDR3 is 18 residues long. CDR3 loop: CASSVRGSSPSNTGELFF. Here the CDR3 DNA reads TGTGCCAGCAGCGTGCGCGGCAGCTCACCTTCGAACACCGGGGAGCTGTTTTTT. The full variable domain, completed using reference TRBV9 and TRBJ2-2, is DSGVTQTPKHLITATGQRVTLRCSPRSGDLSVYWYQQSLDQGLQFLIQYYNGEERAKGNILERFSAQQFPDLHSELNLSSLELGDSALYFCASSVRGSSPSNTGELFFGEGSRLTVL.

V and J are TRBV11-3 and TRBJ1-1; perhaps TRBD1 as D (6 bases). Germline V gene sequence: CDR1 SGHNT, CDR2 YENEEA. Trimming took 4 bases from V and 4 from J, leaving 7 bases between them. This CDR3 region has 12 residues. The CDR3 DNA reads as TGTGCCAGCAGCTCAGGGGCCACTGAAGCTTTCTTT. Protein sequence: CASSSGATEAFF.

V usage is TRBV11-3 and J usage is TRBJ2-7; 13 bases agree with TRBD2. Germline-derived CDR1 and CDR2 are SGHNT and YENEEA. CDR3 length: 15 residues. The trim removed 5 bases at V and 7 bases at J, leaving 8 bases unmatched. DNA of the CDR3: TGTGCCAGCAGCGAGAGACTAGCGGGAGGAGAAGAGCAGTACTTC. Translation gives CASSERLAGGEEQYF.

The rearrangement joins TRBV6-5 to TRBJ2-3; 9 bases agree with TRBD2. The CDR3 contains 14 residues. V lost 5 bases, J lost 8 bases, and 8 bases stayed unmatched. The V gene's germline CDR1 is MNHEY and CDR2 SVGAGI. Here the CDR3 reads CASSPGVAGVTQYF. The CDR3 region has the DNA TGTGCCAGCAGTCCCGGGGTAGCGGGAGTTACGCAGTATTTT.

The genes are TRBV5-1 and TRBJ2-2; 8 bases map to TRBD1. V shed 3 bases, J shed 7 bases, and the junction held 2 bases outside the gene matches. CDR3 length: 13 amino acids. The germline gives CDR1 SGHRS, CDR2 YFSETQ. The CDR3 sequence: CASSWTGNGELFF. CDR3 DNA sequence: TGCGCCAGCAGCTGGACAGGGAACGGGGAGCTGTTTTTT.

V usage is TRBV27 and J usage is TRBJ2-4; D possibly corresponds to TRBD2 (6 bases). V shed 3 bases and J shed 8 bases, with 11 bases lying between them. The germline V gene encodes CDR1 MNHEY and CDR2 SMNVEV (reference sequence). This CDR3 contains 13 residues. CDR3: CASSFIGGDIQYF. The CDR3 DNA is TGTGCCAGCAGTTTCATCGGGGGTGACATTCAGTACTTC.

This sequence joins TRBV27 and TRBJ2-7, with 9 nucleotides matching TRBD1. From germline, CDR1 is MNHEY and CDR2 SMNVEV (reference sequence). Trimming took 4 bases from V and 3 from J; bases not matched to a gene: 1. There are 13 residues in the CDR3. The CDR3 here is CASSWDRDYEQYF. The CDR3 DNA follows: TGTGCCAGCAGTTGGGACAGGGACTACGAGCAGTACTTC.

J is TRBJ2-7 and V is TRBV5-1; 7 bases agree with TRBD1. The junction had 14 bases not matched to a gene; V was cut back by 4 bases and J by 4 bases. Germline V gene lookup returns CDR1 SGHRS and CDR2 YFSETQ. CDR3 length: 16 residues. CDR3 in DNA: TGCGCCAGCAGCGTGGGCCCAGGGACAGCGTCTTACGAGCAGTACTTC. Translating it yields CASSVGPGTASYEQYF.

The J gene is TRBJ2-7, the V gene TRBV14; possibly TRBD2 for D (6 bases). Germline lookup yields CDR1 SGHDN and CDR2 FVKESK. The V gene lost 5 bases and the J gene lost 6 bases, with 20 bases spanning the gap. The CDR3 length is 15 residues. The CDR3 protein is CASSDPVGGKFEQYF. The CDR3, as DNA: TGTGCCAGCAGCGACCCAGTTGGGGGGAAATTCGAGCAGTACTTC.

The rearrangement joins TRBV29-1 to TRBJ1-1; TRBD1 is a possible D gene (6 bases). This CDR3 is 15 amino acids long. Germline loops: CDR1 SQVTM, CDR2 ANQGSEA. Trimming stripped 6 bases from V and 5 bases from J, with 22 bases between. The CDR3 loop is CSVYLDSHGRTEAFF. The CDR3, as DNA: TGCAGCGTCTACTTGGACAGCCATGGAAGGACTGAAGCTTTCTTT.

This rearrangement joins TRBV10-1 to TRBJ2-2, with TRBD2 matching over 11 bases. Germline V lookup: CDR1 WNHNN, CDR2 SYGVQD (reference sequence). This CDR3 contains 15 residues. Trimming took 5 bases from V and 4 from J; bases not matched to a gene: 3. The CDR3: CASSTSGGGTGELFF. For the CDR3, the DNA is TGCGCCAGCAGTACTAGCGGGGGAGGCACCGGGGAGCTGTTTTTT.

This chain links TRBV27 with TRBJ1-5; 8 bases fit TRBD1. The CDR3 extends over 17 amino acids. CDR1 MNHEY and CDR2 SMNVEV come from the germline V gene (reference sequence). The junction had 16 bases not matched to a gene; V was cut back by 5 bases and J by 7 bases. CDR3 sequence reads: CASSSPGTGKLQQPQHF. Written as DNA, the CDR3 is TGTGCCAGCAGTAGTCCCGGGACAGGAAAACTTCAGCAGCCCCAGCATTTT.

This rearrangement joins TRBV6-5 to TRBJ1-4; D is undetermined. Germline CDR1 and CDR2: MNHEY and SVGAGI. The CDR3 totals 12 residues. The V and J ends lost 5 bases and 8 bases respectively, with 9 bases between them. The CDR3 reads CASSPLGEKLFF. The CDR3 bases are TGTGCCAGCAGTCCCCTAGGCGAAAAACTGTTTTTT.

This rearrangement joins TRBV29-1 to TRBJ2-3; TRBD2 is a possible D gene (6 bases). Germline CDR1 reads SQVTM; CDR2 reads ANQGSEA. V was clipped by 6 bases and J by 1 base, with 11 bases between them. This CDR3 is 13 amino acids long. DNA of the CDR3: TGCAGCGTCTGCGGGGCCCGCACAGATACGCAGTATTTT. It translates to CSVCGARTDTQYF.

The V call is TRBV4-3, the J call TRBJ2-7; TRBD1 aligns across 7 bases. The CDR3 is made up of 17 amino acids. Germline lookup yields CDR1 LGHNA and CDR2 YSLEER. V was clipped by 0 bases and J by 3 bases; unmatched bases: 11. CDR3 sequence: CASSQDWRDRAYYEQYF. In DNA, the CDR3 is TGCGCCAGCAGCCAAGATTGGCGAGACAGGGCCTACTACGAGCAGTACTTC.

CDR3 loop: CASSLSGPGGIGTGELFF. CDR3 coding DNA: TGTGCCAGCAGTTTAAGCGGGCCAGGGGGTATCGGCACCGGGGAGCTGTTTTTT. The chain has TRBV28 and TRBJ2-2; the D gene is possibly TRBD1 (7 bases). Germline CDR1 is MDHEN and CDR2 is SYDVKM. The length of the CDR3 is 18 residues. The germline V and J ends were trimmed by 2 bases and 4 bases, with 20 bases remaining between them.

V is TRBV6-5 and J is TRBJ2-1, with 9 bases lining up with TRBD2. V dropped 0 bases and J dropped 6; count of bases not matched to a gene: 6. Germline values: CDR1 MNHEY, CDR2 SVGAGI. This CDR3 is built from 16 residues. This chain's CDR3 is CASSYSPGLASNEQFF. CDR3 in DNA: TGTGCCAGCAGTTACTCTCCGGGACTAGCTTCCAATGAGCAGTTCTTC.

V is TRBV28 and J is TRBJ1-2, with 10 bases aligning to TRBD1. Germline CDR1 reads MDHEN; CDR2 reads SYDVKM. The CDR3 has 18 amino acids. Losses at the gene ends were 3 bases for V and 6 bases for J; bases not matched to a gene: 16. For the CDR3, the DNA is TGTGCCAGCAGTTTCTACACCGCGGGACAGGGGATTCATGATGGCTACACCTTC. Protein sequence: CASSFYTAGQGIHDGYTF.

J is TRBJ2-7 and V is TRBV13; weak D call: TRBD2 (6 bases). The CDR3 has 16 residues. The ends were cut back, 7 bases at V and 6 bases at J, with 25 bases in the middle. The V gene's germline CDR1 is PRHDT and CDR2 FYEKMQ (reference sequence). CDR3 DNA sequence: TGTGCCAGCACCAAATCCCGGGACTCTGGGTTAATCGAGCAGTACTTC. Translating gives CASTKSRDSGLIEQYF.

This sequence joins TRBV9 and TRBJ2-5; D perhaps matches TRBD2 (6 bases). Trimming left V 0 bases short and J 5 bases short, with 14 bases between. The CDR3 has 15 residues. The V gene's germline CDR1 is SGDLS and CDR2 YYNGEE. CDR3 protein: CASSVGNGRGETQYF. In DNA, the CDR3 is TGTGCCAGCAGCGTAGGAAACGGGAGAGGGGAGACCCAGTACTTC.

The chain couples TRBV4-2 to TRBJ2-1; D is perhaps TRBD2 (6 bases). V was trimmed by 4 bases and J by 0 bases, leaving 13 bases between them. CDR3 length equals 16 residues. Germline V CDR1 and CDR2: LGHNA, YNFKEQ. CDR3 sequence: CASSRGTSLSYNEQFF. For the CDR3, the DNA is TGTGCCAGCAGCCGAGGGACTTCCCTCTCCTACAATGAGCAGTTCTTC.

Comments on this clone: This sample includes further DNA sequences coding for the same CDR3. This chain uses TRBV27 with TRBJ2-7, with 11 bases lining up with TRBD1. CDR1 is MNHEY, CDR2 SMNVEV, per germline (reference sequence). The V gene end was trimmed by 3 bases and the J gene end by 4 bases; junction bases not matched to a gene: 5. The CDR3 has 15 residues. CDR3: CASSFGTGGSYEQYF. The CDR3 nucleotides are TGTGCCAGCAGTTTCGGGACAGGGGGAAGTTACGAGCAGTACTTC.